This T cell receptor beta chain emerged from a study of CD8 T cells in ankylosing spondylitis. General study results and limits: Enrichment of disease-linked clones was reportedly significant in matched ankylosing spondylitis synovial fluid. Ankylosing spondylitis blood appeared to be characterized by a TCR beta motif of under ten highly homologous variants.

Trimming left V 3 bases short and J 4 bases short, with 11 bases between. CDR1 DFQATT and CDR2 SNEGSKA come from the germline V gene (reference sequence). CDR3 size: 13 residues. From the 5' RACE reads, TCRdb called clonotypes with MiXCR, one entry per CDR3 protein. The data contain approximately 550,000 distinct CDR3 sequences, roughly 13% of them singletons. Comments on this clonotype: The antigen remains undetermined.

This TCR was recovered from a male donor with ankylosing spondylitis. Material for sequencing was blood, either unsorted or a sorted T cell fraction (not recorded which). The chain combines TRBV20-1 with TRBJ2-3, with D unclear. For the CDR3, the DNA is TGCAGTGCTAGTCCCGACAACCCAGATACGCAGTATTTT. This encodes CSASPDNPDTQYF.